One sample yielded the 27 T cell receptor beta chains listed below, sequenced in a study of T cells in Graves' hyperthyroidism and ophthalmopathy. From RNA transcripts, TCR beta CDR3 regions were amplified. A set of HTBI primers served as the primers for a first-round RT-PCR of the TCR CDR3. A single record per CDR3 protein comes from TCRdb applying MiXCR to the multiplex PCR reads. Altogether hundreds of thousands of distinct CDR3 sequences are present, around 13% being singletons, with the ten largest covering 20% to 25%. Sequenced sample: blood. The receptor set was obtained from a woman under 40 with Graves' hyperthyroidism.

This clonotype has a count of ten or more. The CDR3 bases are TGCAGTGCTAGTTTGGGCGCGGGGGGAGAGACCCAGTACTTC. As protein: CSASLGAGGETQYF. The chain recombines TRBV20-1 with TRBJ2-5; 8 bases match TRBD2. The CDR3 covers 14 residues. Germline V gene data show CDR1 as DFQATT and CDR2 as SNEGSKA (reference sequence). The J segment lost 4 bases and the V segment lost 3 bases, leaving 7 bases of the junction unmatched.

Comments on this clonotype: This may arise from a read error, as a much more abundant clone is one base away. The V and J genes are TRBV7-2 and TRBJ2-3, with D perhaps TRBD1 or TRBD2 (5 bases each). The CDR3 loop spans 16 amino acids. Trimming left V 3 bases short and J 9 bases short, with 22 bases between. From germline, CDR1 is SGHTA and CDR2 FQGNSA. The CDR3 DNA follows: TGTGCCAGCAGCTTTTCCATCCGGATTCTCGAGGGGACGCAGTATTTT. It is translated as CASSFSIRILEGTQYF.

This sequence joins TRBV19 and TRBJ1-4, with 8 bases aligning to TRBD1. Germline loops: CDR1 LNHDA, CDR2 SQIVND (reference sequence). V trimming: 7 bases; J trimming: 6 bases; junction bases outside the gene matches: 7. The CDR3 covers 14 residues. In nucleotides, the CDR3 is TGTGCCAGTAAATCGAGCAGGGGGCATGAAAAACTGTTTTTT. This codes for CASKSSRGHEKLFF.

This clonotype was recorded many times. This chain connects TRBV18 to TRBJ2-7; D is unclear. The length of the CDR3 is 16 residues. Trimming pared 3 bases from V and 3 bases from J, leaving 18 bases between. Germline CDR1 is KGHSH and CDR2 is LQKENI. CDR3 protein: CASSPPGSSTLYEQYF. CDR3 DNA sequence: TGTGCCAGCTCACCTCCAGGCAGCAGTACCCTCTACGAGCAGTACTTC.

The gene calls are TRBV20-1 and TRBJ2-5, with 10 bases that match TRBD2. V trimming: 1 base; J trimming: 5 bases; junction bases outside the gene matches: 7. In germline, CDR1 is DFQATT, CDR2 SNEGSKA (reference sequence). This CDR3 is 15 amino acids long. CDR3 amino acids: CSARVLTSGVETQYF. As DNA, the CDR3 is TGCAGTGCTAGAGTATTAACTAGCGGGGTGGAGACCCAGTACTTC.

The chain combines TRBV20-1 with TRBJ2-4; no clear D gene. This CDR3 contains 13 residues. Trimming took 3 bases from V and 1 from J, leaving 7 bases between them. Per germline, CDR1 DFQATT and CDR2 SNEGSKA (reference sequence). The CDR3 sequence is CSARSRAKNIQYF. The CDR3 coding sequence is TGCAGTGCTAGGTCCAGGGCCAAAAACATTCAGTACTTC.

This clonotype has only a few counts. The rearrangement joins TRBV7-2 to TRBJ2-3; 9 nucleotides line up with TRBD2. The V gene's germline CDR1 is SGHTA and CDR2 FQGNSA. CDR3 length: 17 amino acids. After removal of 1 base from V and 1 base from J, the junction contained 6 bases not matched to a gene. CDR3 bases: TGTGCCAGCAGCTTAGTATCCCGACTAGCGGGCACAGATACGCAGTATTTT. It yields the protein CASSLVSRLAGTDTQYF.

This clonotype was observed at least ten times. The genes are TRBV11-2 and TRBJ1-2; TRBD1 might be the D (6 bases). The CDR3 is 16 residues long. V was pared by 1 base and J by 3 bases, with 15 bases between. The germline CDR1 and CDR2 sequences are SGHAT and FQNNGV. The chain's CDR3 is CASSLGTRTDDYGYTF. In DNA form, the CDR3 reads TGTGCCAGCAGCTTAGGAACCCGGACAGACGACTATGGCTACACCTTC.

The chain is built from TRBV28 and TRBJ1-5; D perhaps matches TRBD1 (5 bases). The V end lost 4 bases, the J end lost 4 bases, and 17 bases lay between the germline ends. CDR1 and CDR2 (germline): MDHEN, SYDVKM. The CDR3 is made up of 16 amino acids. CDR3 protein: CASSSPVREGNQPQHF. In DNA, the CDR3 is TGTGCCAGCAGTTCCCCCGTCAGGGAGGGAAATCAGCCCCAGCATTTT.

In its sample, this clonotype was seen many times. The CDR3, as DNA: TGTGCCAGCAGCCCTCTAGCGGGAGCCCACAATGAGCAGTTCTTC. Its protein product is CASSPLAGAHNEQFF. The chain is built from TRBV7-9 and TRBJ2-1; 10 nucleotides align to TRBD2. Trimming at V came to 5 bases and at J to 5 bases, leaving 6 bases not matched to a gene. Germline V gene lookup returns CDR1 SEHNR and CDR2 FQNEAQ (reference sequence). The CDR3 contains 15 residues.

In its sample, this clonotype was seen many times. The chain couples TRBV2 to TRBJ1-4, with 9 bases identical to TRBD1. This CDR3 has 15 residues. Trimming cost V 5 bases and J 5 bases; bases outside gene matches: 6. Germline V CDR1 and CDR2: SNHLY, FYNNEI. The CDR3: CASSPQTGGNEKLFF. Here the CDR3 DNA reads TGTGCCAGCAGTCCGCAGACAGGGGGAAATGAAAAACTGTTTTTT.

The genes are TRBV14 and TRBJ1-2; tentatively, D is TRBD1 (6 bases). The CDR3 runs to 15 residues. V was shortened by 1 base and J by 2 bases, with 11 bases between the two germline ends. Germline V gene data show CDR1 as SGHDN and CDR2 as FVKESK. The CDR3 here is CASSQVAGENYGYTF. DNA for the CDR3: TGTGCCAGCAGCCAAGTAGCAGGGGAAAACTATGGCTACACCTTC. Filled out from reference TRBV14 and TRBJ1-2, the complete variable domain reads EAGVTQFPSHSVIEKGQTVTLRCDPISGHDNLYWYRRVMGKEIKFLLHFVKESKQDESGMPNNRFLAERTGGTYSTLKVQPAELEDSGVYFCASSQVAGENYGYTFGSGTRLTVV.

This clonotype was detected ten times or more. A junction end diverges from the germline sequence, so it may reflect a read error. J is TRBJ2-3 and V is TRBV28, with D possibly matching TRBD2 (6 bases). The CDR3 has 14 amino acids. From germline, CDR1 is MDHEN and CDR2 SYDVKM. CDR3: CASTFSGSRDTQYF. The DNA of the CDR3 is TGTGCCAGTACCTTCTCCGGGAGCAGAGATACGCAGTATTTT.

The table lists this clonotype with many counts. The J gene is TRBJ2-7, the V gene TRBV20-1, with D maybe TRBD1 (5 bases). Germline V CDR1 and CDR2: DFQATT, SNEGSKA (reference sequence). There are 15 residues in the CDR3. Trimming took off 0 bases at V and 3 bases at J, with 15 bases between the two ends. The CDR3 spells CSARDYGGRDYEQYF. The DNA of the CDR3 is TGCAGTGCTAGAGATTATGGTGGCAGGGACTACGAGCAGTACTTC.

This clonotype was picked up many times. The chain is built from TRBV5-1 and TRBJ2-1; D unclear. Germline CDR1 SGHRS, CDR2 YFSETQ. CDR3 size: 15 residues. The V and J ends lost 4 bases and 4 bases respectively, with 15 bases between them. The CDR3 region is CASSPEPGLYNEQFF. The CDR3, as DNA: TGCGCCAGCAGCCCGGAACCGGGTCTATACAATGAGCAGTTCTTC. Based on the CDR3 plus reference TRBV5-1 and TRBJ2-1, the full variable domain is KAGVTQTPRYLIKTRGQQVTLSCSPISGHRSVSWYQQTPGQGLQFLFEYFSETQRNKGNFPGRFSGRQFSNSRSEMNVSTLELGDSALYLCASSPEPGLYNEQFFGPGTRLTVL.

This chain joins TRBV5-1 and TRBJ1-1, with D perhaps matching TRBD1 (5 bases). The V end was cut by 0 bases, the J end by 5 bases, with 14 bases between. CDR1 SGHRS and CDR2 YFSETQ come from the germline V gene. The CDR3 runs to 15 residues. CDR3 sequence (DNA): TGCGCCAGCAGCTTGGCCCCGCCGGGGGGGACTGAAGCTTTCTTT. Its protein is CASSLAPPGGTEAFF.

This clonotype was detected ten times or more. The chain is built from TRBV20-1 and TRBJ2-3; D is possibly TRBD2 (5 bases). The CDR3 consists of 12 residues. Germline V lookup: CDR1 DFQATT, CDR2 SNEGSKA (reference sequence). Trimming shortened V by 6 bases and J by 4 bases, and 11 bases separated the two germline ends. In DNA form, the CDR3 reads TGCAGTGCCGGACTCCCGGCAGATACGCAGTATTTT. Residues: CSAGLPADTQYF.

This clonotype was picked up many times. The rearrangement uses TRBV7-9 and TRBJ2-1; 13 bases map to TRBD2. With V trimmed by 5 bases and J by 4 bases, 5 bases remained unmatched. The germline V gene has CDR1 SEHNR and CDR2 FQNEAQ (reference sequence). This CDR3 contains 16 residues. The CDR3 loop reads CASSHPGLAGYNEQFF. The CDR3 region has the DNA TGTGCCAGCAGCCATCCGGGACTAGCGGGATACAATGAGCAGTTCTTC.

This clonotype was found a few times. The genes are TRBV27 and TRBJ2-2; 7 nucleotides match TRBD1. This CDR3 is 15 amino acids long. Per germline, CDR1 MNHEY and CDR2 SMNVEV (reference sequence). V shed 5 bases and J 2 bases; nucleotides not matched to a gene: 5. Written as DNA, the CDR3 is TGTGCCAGCAGTCCGGGACAGTATAACACCGGGGAGCTGTTTTTT. It codes for CASSPGQYNTGELFF.

The sample holds many counts of this clonotype. The V gene is TRBV5-5, the J gene TRBJ2-2; D assignment may be TRBD1 or TRBD2 (5 bases each). Germline V gene data show CDR1 as SGHKS and CDR2 as YYEKEE (reference sequence). The germline V and J ends were trimmed by 5 bases and 4 bases, with 18 bases remaining between them. CDR3 length equals 16 residues. In nucleotides, the CDR3 is TGTGCCAGCAGTCCAACCCCCGGGACGGTCACCGGGGAGCTGTTTTTT. Protein product: CASSPTPGTVTGELFF.

This clonotype showed up many times. CDR3 in DNA: TGTGCCAGCAGTCAAAACAGGGGGCTCACTGAAGCTTTCTTT. Protein sequence: CASSQNRGLTEAFF. The J gene is TRBJ1-1, the V gene TRBV6-1; 9 bases agree with TRBD1. The CDR3 length is 14 residues. The germline V gene has CDR1 MNHNS and CDR2 SASEGT. The ends lost 5 bases at V and 4 bases at J; junction bases unmatched: 5.

The chain joins TRBV2 to TRBJ2-5, with TRBD1 matching over 9 bases. CDR3 length: 16 residues. Germline lookup yields CDR1 SNHLY and CDR2 FYNNEI. J gave up 3 bases and V 3 bases, and 8 bases lay outside the gene matches. CDR3 residues: CASSDPAGTGKETQYF. As DNA, the CDR3 is TGTGCCAGCAGTGACCCCGCCGGGACAGGGAAAGAGACCCAGTACTTC.

Only a few counts were recorded for this clonotype. The V call is TRBV28, the J call TRBJ2-5; D possibly corresponds to TRBD2 (6 bases). V gave up 10 bases and J gave up 4 bases, with 16 bases separating them. CDR3 length: 13 amino acids. The V gene's germline CDR1 is MDHEN and CDR2 SYDVKM. The CDR3 is CATEGGGVETQYF. CDR3 DNA sequence: TGTGCCACTGAGGGAGGAGGGGTAGAGACCCAGTACTTC. The entire variable domain, with the rest obtained from reference TRBV28 and TRBJ2-5, is as follows: DVKVTQSSRYLVKRTGEKVFLECVQDMDHENMFWYRQDPGLGLRLIYFSYDVKMKEKGDIPEGYSVSREKKERFSLILESASTNQTSMYLCATEGGGVETQYFGPGTRLLVL.

The CDR3: CASRAGTRTGELFF. The CDR3 DNA is TGCGCCAGCAGGGCCGGGACCAGGACCGGGGAGCTGTTTTTT. The chain carries TRBV10-1 and TRBJ2-2; the D call may be TRBD1 or TRBD2 (5 bases each). V lost 6 bases, J lost 5 bases, and 13 bases lay in between. Germline CDR1 and CDR2: WNHNN and SYGVQD (reference sequence). The CDR3 runs to 14 residues.

This clonotype was found many times. The CDR3 loop reads CSAREGQDQQYF. DNA of the CDR3: TGCAGCGCAAGGGAGGGACAGGACCAGCAGTACTTC. The genes are TRBV29-1 and TRBJ2-7; a weak D match, TRBD1 (8 bases). The CDR3 is 12 amino acids. Trimming left V 7 bases short and J 8 bases short, with 18 bases between. Germline V gene sequence: CDR1 SQVTM, CDR2 ANQGSEA.

On this clonotype: This may arise from a read error, as a much more abundant clone is one base away. The genes are TRBV2 and TRBJ1-5; no reliable D call. This CDR3 is 13 amino acids long. Germline V lookup: CDR1 SNHLY, CDR2 FYNNEI. Trimming pared 6 bases from V and 7 bases from J, leaving 13 bases between. Here the CDR3 reads CASRAGLKQPQHF. The CDR3 DNA is TGTGCCAGCAGGGCAGGACTTAAACAGCCCCAGCATTTT.

This clonotype came up many times. The chain couples TRBV19 to TRBJ1-2; no clear D. The germline V gene encodes CDR1 LNHDA and CDR2 SQIVND (reference sequence). The CDR3 contains 12 residues. V dropped 5 bases and J dropped 8 bases, with 12 bases sitting between them. As DNA, the CDR3 is TGTGCCAGTAGTCGTATGCGGGGAGGCTACACCTTC. It encodes CASSRMRGGYTF.